This record looks at one TCR beta chain sequence and its context. Its antigen is not known. Germline and junction disagree at one end, which may indicate a read error. TCR beta CDR3 sequences were amplified from RNA transcripts. In the first-round RT-PCR of the TCR CDR3, the HTBI primer set was used. MiXCR was run by TCRdb on the multiplex PCR reads, yielding one entry per CDR3 protein. The sample has 300,000 to 450,000 distinct CDR3 sequences, more than 15% seen once. The CDR3 totals 14 residues. The V gene's germline CDR1 is MNHEY and CDR2 SVGEGT. Out of over 7.5 ml of fresh peripheral blood came the PBMCs. The sample comes from a study of T cells in Graves' hyperthyroidism and ophthalmopathy. Study overall: The blood sample was taken at first diagnosis, before treatment began.

Study observations and caveats: Most clonotypes that expanded in the thyroid above 0.001 also showed up in blood.

Sequences were obtained from blood. The chain recombines TRBV6-2 or TRBV6-3 with TRBJ2-1, with 8 bases that match TRBD2. The sequence was obtained from a woman under 30 with Graves' hyperthyroidism that later progressed to Graves' ophthalmopathy. The CDR3 loop is CASSIAGSYNVQFF. CDR3 DNA sequence: TGTGCCAGCAGCATAGCGGGATCTTACAATGTGCAGTTCTTC.